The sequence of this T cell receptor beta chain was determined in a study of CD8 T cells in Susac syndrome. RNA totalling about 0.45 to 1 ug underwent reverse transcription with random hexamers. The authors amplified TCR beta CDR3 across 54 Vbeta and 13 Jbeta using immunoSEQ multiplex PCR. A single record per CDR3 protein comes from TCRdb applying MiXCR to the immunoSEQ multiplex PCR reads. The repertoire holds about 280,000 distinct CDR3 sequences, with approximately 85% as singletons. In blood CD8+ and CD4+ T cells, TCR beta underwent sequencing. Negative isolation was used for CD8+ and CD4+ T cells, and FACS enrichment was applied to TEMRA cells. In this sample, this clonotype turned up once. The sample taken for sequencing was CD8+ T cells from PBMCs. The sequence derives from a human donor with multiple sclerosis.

The CDR3 DNA reads as TGTGCCAGTAGTTCCAAGCGGGGGGCGGAAAATTATAGCAATCAGCCCCAGCATTTT. Residues: CASSSKRGAENYSNQPQHF. The rearrangement joins TRBV19 to TRBJ1-5; TRBD1 might be the D (6 bases). CDR3 length: 19 residues. Germline V gives CDR1 LNHDA, CDR2 SQIVND (reference sequence). With 5 bases removed from V and 0 bases from J, the gap between germline ends came to 23 bases.